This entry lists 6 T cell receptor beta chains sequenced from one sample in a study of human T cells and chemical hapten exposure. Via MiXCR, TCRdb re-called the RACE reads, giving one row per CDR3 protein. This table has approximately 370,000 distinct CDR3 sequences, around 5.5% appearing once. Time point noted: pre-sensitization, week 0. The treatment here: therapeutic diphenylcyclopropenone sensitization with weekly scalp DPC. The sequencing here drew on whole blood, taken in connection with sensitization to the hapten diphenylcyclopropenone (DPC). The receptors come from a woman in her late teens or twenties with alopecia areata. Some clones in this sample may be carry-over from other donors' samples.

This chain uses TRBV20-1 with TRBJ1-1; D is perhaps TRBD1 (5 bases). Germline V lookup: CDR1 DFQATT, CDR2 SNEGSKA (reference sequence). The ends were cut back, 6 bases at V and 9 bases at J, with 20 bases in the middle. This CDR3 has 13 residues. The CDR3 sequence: CSAHPVGGDKAFF. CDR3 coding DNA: TGCAGTGCCCACCCCGTCGGGGGAGATAAAGCTTTCTTT.

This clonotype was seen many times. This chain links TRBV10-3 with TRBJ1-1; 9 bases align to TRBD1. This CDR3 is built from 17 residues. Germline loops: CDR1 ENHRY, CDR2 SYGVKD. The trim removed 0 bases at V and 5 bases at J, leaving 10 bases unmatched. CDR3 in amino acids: CAISESKEQGARTEAFF. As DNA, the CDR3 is TGTGCCATCAGTGAGTCGAAGGAACAGGGGGCTAGAACTGAAGCTTTCTTT.

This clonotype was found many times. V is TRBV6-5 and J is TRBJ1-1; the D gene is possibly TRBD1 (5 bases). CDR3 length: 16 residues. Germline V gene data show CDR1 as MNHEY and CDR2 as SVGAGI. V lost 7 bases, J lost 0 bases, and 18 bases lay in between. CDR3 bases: TGTGCCAGCACCCGATGGCCAGGGTACATGAACACTGAAGCTTTCTTT. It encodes CASTRWPGYMNTEAFF.

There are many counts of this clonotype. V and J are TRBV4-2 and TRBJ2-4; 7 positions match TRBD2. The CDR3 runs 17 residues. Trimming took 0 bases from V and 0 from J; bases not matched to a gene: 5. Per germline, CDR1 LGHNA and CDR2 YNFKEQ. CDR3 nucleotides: TGTGCCAGCAGCCAAGATCGGGCGGGGGTAGCCAAAAACATTCAGTACTTC. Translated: CASSQDRAGVAKNIQYF.

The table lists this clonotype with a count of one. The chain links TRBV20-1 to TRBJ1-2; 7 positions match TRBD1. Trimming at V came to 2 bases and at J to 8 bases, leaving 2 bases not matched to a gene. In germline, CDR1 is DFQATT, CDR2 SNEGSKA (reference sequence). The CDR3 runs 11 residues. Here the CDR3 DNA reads TGCAGTGCTAGATCGACAGGGGGCTACACCTTC. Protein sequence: CSARSTGGYTF.

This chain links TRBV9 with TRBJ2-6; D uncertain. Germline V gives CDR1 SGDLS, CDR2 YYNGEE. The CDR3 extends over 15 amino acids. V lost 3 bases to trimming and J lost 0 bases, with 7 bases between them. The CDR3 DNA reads TGTGCCAGCAGCGGAACCAGCTCTGGGGCCAACGTCCTGACTTTC. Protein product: CASSGTSSGANVLTF.